This T cell receptor (beta chain) was sequenced during a study of CD8 T cells in Susac syndrome. Study summary: Of the sequenced Susac syndrome patients, about six had active disease and roughly eight were in remission. Patients with Susac syndrome, at blood draw, were therapy-naive, on corticosteroids, or on intravenous immunoglobulin alone.

Trimming shortened V by 0 bases and J by 0 bases, and 11 bases separated the two germline ends. This CDR3 region has 16 residues. CDR1 is MNHEY, CDR2 SVGAGI, per germline. General study findings and limits: It was in TEMRA cells and active patients that Susac CD8+ clonal expansion peaked.

The RNA, roughly 0.5 to 1 ug, was put through reverse transcription using random hexamers. The method of amplification for TCR beta CDR3 was immunoSEQ multiplex PCR, covering 54 Vbeta and 13 Jbeta. TCRdb reprocessed the immunoSEQ multiplex PCR reads via MiXCR and lists one record per CDR3 protein. This table holds 80,000 or so distinct CDR3 sequences, approximately 96% found once. As for this clonotype: Its matching antigen is unknown.

The sample comprised CD8+ T cells from PBMCs. The rearrangement links TRBV6-5 to TRBJ2-5; D not resolved. The source of this sequence is a human donor with Susac syndrome. CDR3 region: CASSYSGSKYQETQYF. As DNA, the CDR3 is TGTGCCAGCAGTTACTCCGGGTCCAAGTACCAAGAGACCCAGTACTTC.